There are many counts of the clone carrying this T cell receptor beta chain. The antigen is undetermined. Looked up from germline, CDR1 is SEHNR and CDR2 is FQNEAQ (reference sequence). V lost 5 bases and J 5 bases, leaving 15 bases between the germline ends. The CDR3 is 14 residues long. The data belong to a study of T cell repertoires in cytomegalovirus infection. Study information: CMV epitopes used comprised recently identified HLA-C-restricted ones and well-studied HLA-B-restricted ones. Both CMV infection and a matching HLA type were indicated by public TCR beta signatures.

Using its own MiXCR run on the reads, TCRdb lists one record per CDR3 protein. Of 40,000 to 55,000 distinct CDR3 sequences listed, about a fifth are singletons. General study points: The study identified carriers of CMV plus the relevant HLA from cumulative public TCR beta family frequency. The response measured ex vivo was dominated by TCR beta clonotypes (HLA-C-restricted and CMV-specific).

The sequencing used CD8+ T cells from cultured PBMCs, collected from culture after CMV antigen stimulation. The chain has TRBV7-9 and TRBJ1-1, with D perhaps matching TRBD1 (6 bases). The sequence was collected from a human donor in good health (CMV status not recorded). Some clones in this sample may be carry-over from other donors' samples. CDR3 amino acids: CASSRIQGGTEAFF. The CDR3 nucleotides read TGTGCCAGCAGCAGAATTCAAGGGGGAACTGAAGCTTTCTTT.